The clone carrying this TCR beta chain occurred a few times. Its specificity is unknown. The data were taken from a study of T-cell reconstitution after alpha-beta-depleted transplantation in children. Points from the study as a whole: Surviving recipient T cells and intrathymic progenitors accounted for some patients' high TCRbeta diversity at day 60. One year post-transplant, T-cell counts and diversity were largely derived from T cells produced anew. About two months after transplant, alpha-beta T cells reportedly came from several hundred expanded graft clones.

Preparing the TCRbeta library involved the use of unique molecular identifiers. TCRdb re-called the PCR reads with MiXCR, one entry per CDR3 protein. In the table there are a few hundred thousand distinct CDR3 sequences, 27% of which are singletons. The germline gives CDR1 SQVTM, CDR2 ANQGSEA. The ends were cut back, 2 bases at V and 5 bases at J, with 12 bases in the middle. The CDR3 runs 13 residues. This chain connects TRBV29-1 to TRBJ2-5; D perhaps matches TRBD2 (6 bases). This clonotype was sampled from a boy in the first two years of life with Wiskott-Aldrich syndrome, due to receive a stem cell transplant. This sample comprised PBMCs, obtained before TCRalphabeta/CD19-depleted stem cell transplant. The CDR3: CSVERSGSETQYF. CDR3 nucleotide sequence: TGCAGCGTTGAACGTAGCGGTAGTGAGACCCAGTACTTC.